This T cell receptor (beta chain) was recorded in a study of spatial heterogeneity in lung cancer. Across the whole study: A module score for T cells, taken from matched bulk RNA-seq, correlated strongly with TCR transcript counts in tumor regions.

Trimming took 0 bases from V and 4 from J; bases not matched to a gene: 6. Germline V CDR1 and CDR2: DFQATT, SNEGSKA (reference sequence). This CDR3 has 15 amino acids. Every molecule of TCR cDNA had its own unique molecular identifier. TCRdb re-called the 5' RACE reads through MiXCR, storing one row per CDR3 protein. The sample consists of nearly 15,000 distinct CDR3 sequences, roughly 6.6% of them appearing once. This clonotype has just a few counts. The target antigen is unknown. Indicated time point: sample taken at primary tumor resection. Patients with untreated early-stage non-small cell lung cancer, numbering approximately 79, were the donors. Frozen PBMC, nontumor lung or tumor provided whole RNA, which was sequenced unsorted. Overall study findings and caveats: Expanded alpha and beta TCR counts within tumors tracked tumor mutation counts.

This receptor was identified in a male donor with early-stage non-small cell lung cancer. The sample in question was lung tumor tissue, obtained at surgery. This chain connects TRBV20-1 to TRBJ2-5; TRBD2 agrees at 9 bases. In DNA form, the CDR3 reads TGCAGTGCTAGAGATCTTGCGGGAGGGGTAGAGACCCAGTACTTC. Translating it yields CSARDLAGGVETQYF.